The present T cell receptor (beta chain) was sequenced within a study of blood T cell repertoires in COVID-19. Germline CDR1 WSHSY, CDR2 SAAADI. V lost 10 bases and J lost 5; bases outside the gene matches: 13. CDR3 length equals 16 residues. The assay was immunoSEQ multiplex PCR, and TCRdb's table has in-frame clones only and misses some. The sample has hundreds of thousands of clones, 75% to 90% seen once. The chain has TRBV10-2 and TRBJ1-4, with 10 bases fitting TRBD1. This clonotype was obtained from a woman in her twenties or thirties with acute COVID-19. The material sequenced was PBMCs or T cells enriched from blood (not recorded which). The CDR3 loop is CATSAGTGVPNEKLFF. CDR3 bases: TGCGCCACCTCGGCCGGGACAGGGGTGCCGAATGAAAAACTGTTTTTT.